Given below is one T cell receptor (beta chain) in context. Its specificity is unknown. The junction does not match germline at one end; this may be a read error. No cell sorting was done before RNA was extracted from the tissue. The sample originates from a study of tumor and adjacent non-tumor tissue in lung cancer. Background on the study: Patients comprised 12 adenocarcinoma, a couple of squamous cell carcinoma and 1 small cell lung cancer. On average, productive TCRbeta reads reached a few million per sample. Patients were aged about 30 to 80, 10 men and about five women, stage I to III.

TCRbeta libraries were built with three rounds of nested PCR, modified from ARM-PCR. TCRdb reanalysed the multiplex PCR reads using MiXCR and keeps one entry per CDR3 protein. The sample has 120,000 to 150,000 distinct CDR3 sequences, around 67% seen once. Broader study findings: Tumor repertoires had a smaller top 100 clone share than normal lung.

This receptor was taken from a man aged 55 to 69 with small cell lung cancer. Sequencing used lung tumor tissue.

The CDR3 DNA sequence: TGTGCCAGCAGCCGGGCCTGTTCCTACAATGAACAGTTCTTC. Translation: CASSRACSYNEQFF. This rearrangement joins TRBV11-2 to TRBJ2-1; D unresolved. This CDR3 comprises 14 residues. Germline assignment: CDR1 SGHAT and CDR2 FQNNGV.